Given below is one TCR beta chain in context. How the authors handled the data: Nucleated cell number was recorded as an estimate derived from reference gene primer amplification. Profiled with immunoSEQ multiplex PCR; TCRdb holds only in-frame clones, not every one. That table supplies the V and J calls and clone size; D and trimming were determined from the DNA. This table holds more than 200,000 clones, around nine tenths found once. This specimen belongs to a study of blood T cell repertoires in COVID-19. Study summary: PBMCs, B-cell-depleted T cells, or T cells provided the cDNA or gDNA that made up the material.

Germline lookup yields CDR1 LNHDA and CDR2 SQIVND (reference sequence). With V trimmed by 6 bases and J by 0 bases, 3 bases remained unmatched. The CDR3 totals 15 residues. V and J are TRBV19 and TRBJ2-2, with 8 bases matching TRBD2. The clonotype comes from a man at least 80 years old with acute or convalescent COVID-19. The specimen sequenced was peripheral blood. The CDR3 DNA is TGTGCCAGTAGGCAACTAGCGGCGAACACCGGGGAGCTGTTTTTT. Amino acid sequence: CASRQLAANTGELFF. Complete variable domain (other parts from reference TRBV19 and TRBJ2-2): DGGITQSPKYLFRKEGQNVTLSCEQNLNHDAMYWYRQDPGQGLRLIYYSQIVNDFQKGDIAEGYSVSREKKESFPLTVTSAQKNPTAFYLCASRQLAANTGELFFGEGSRLTVL.